A single sample gave rise to the 26 T cell receptor beta chains below, sequenced in a study of T cell responses to AZD1222 COVID-19 vaccine. The table came from immunoSEQ multiplex PCR; TCRdb's copy has only in-frame clones and leaves some out. Among 70,000 to 90,000 clones listed, 80% to 90% were seen once. Source: peripheral blood, taken 28 days after the second AZD1222 dose. Receptors were obtained from an adult who received the AZD1222 COVID-19 vaccine.

The chain recombines TRBV6-5 with TRBJ2-2; D not certain. The CDR3 has 14 residues. CDR1 and CDR2 from the germline V gene are MNHEY and SVGAGI. The V end was cut by 2 bases, the J end by 1 base, with 5 bases between. The CDR3 loop is CASSYRENTGELFF. CDR3 coding DNA: TGTGCCAGCAGTTACCGCGAGAACACCGGGGAGCTGTTTTTT.

V usage is TRBV27 and J usage is TRBJ2-3, with a weak D call TRBD2 (6 bases). V shed 8 bases and J shed 3 bases, with 21 bases lying between them. Germline V gene data show CDR1 as MNHEY and CDR2 as SMNVEV (reference sequence). The CDR3 covers 16 residues. The CDR3 loop reads CASRWGGATGTDTQYF. The DNA of the CDR3 is TGTGCCAGCCGCTGGGGCGGGGCGACTGGGACAGATACGCAGTATTTT.

This clone showed up just once. The chain recombines TRBV27 with TRBJ1-5, with D hard to call. CDR1 and CDR2 (germline): MNHEY, SMNVEV (reference sequence). V was trimmed by 2 bases and J by 2 bases, leaving 10 bases between them. CDR3 length equals 15 residues. The DNA for the CDR3 is TGTGCCAGCAGTTTAACCCCGAATGGCAATCAGCCCCAGCATTTT. This translates into CASSLTPNGNQPQHF.

The chain recombines TRBV7-2 with TRBJ1-5; D is unclear. Trimming took off 0 bases at V and 1 base at J, with 7 bases between the two ends. CDR3 length equals 15 residues. CDR1 is SGHTA and CDR2 is FQGNSA in the germline V gene. The CDR3 here is CASSLAPASNQPQHF. The CDR3 nucleotides are TGTGCCAGCAGCTTAGCCCCCGCGAGCAATCAGCCCCAGCATTTT.

V is TRBV5-4 and J is TRBJ1-2, with no clear D. The germline CDR1 and CDR2 sequences are SGHNT and YYREEE (reference sequence). The CDR3 contains 13 residues. Trimming cost V 4 bases and J 1 base, with 8 bases left between them. The CDR3 DNA reads TGTGCCAGCAGCCCCGAGATTAACTATGGCTACACCTTC. Encoded protein: CASSPEINYGYTF.

The chain combines TRBV28 with TRBJ2-1; 9 positions match TRBD2. The CDR3 has 15 amino acids. The V and J ends lost 5 bases and 4 bases, in that order; junction bases with no gene match: 6. Germline CDR1 reads MDHEN; CDR2 reads SYDVKM. In DNA, the CDR3 is TGTGCCAGCAGTCCGCGGGGGGGTCAGTACAATGAGCAGTTCTTC. This gives the protein CASSPRGGQYNEQFF. The variable domain in full, completed from reference TRBV28 and TRBJ2-1, reads DVKVTQSSRYLVKRTGEKVFLECVQDMDHENMFWYRQDPGLGLRLIYFSYDVKMKEKGDIPEGYSVSREKKERFSLILESASTNQTSMYLCASSPRGGQYNEQFFGPGTRLTVL.

The chain links TRBV7-9 to TRBJ2-3; TRBD1 might be the D (5 bases). Germline CDR1 is SEHNR and CDR2 is FQNEAQ (reference sequence). The CDR3 totals 15 residues. With 3 bases removed from V and 0 bases from J, the gap between germline ends came to 10 bases. The CDR3 DNA sequence: TGTGCCAGCAGCTTCGGACACCTAAGCACAGATACGCAGTATTTT. Its protein product is CASSFGHLSTDTQYF.

This sequence joins TRBV27 and TRBJ2-7; a possible D gene is TRBD2 (5 bases). There are 15 residues in the CDR3. Germline V gene lookup returns CDR1 MNHEY and CDR2 SMNVEV (reference sequence). The V gene lost 5 bases and the J gene lost 0 bases, with 14 bases spanning the gap. CDR3 region: CASSPRATSSYEQYV. CDR3 coding DNA: TGTGCCAGCAGTCCCCGGGCCACTAGCTCCTACGAGCAGTACGTC.

This clone was detected only a few times. The chain combines TRBV7-9 with TRBJ2-1; 10 nucleotides agree with TRBD2. Germline loops: CDR1 SEHNR, CDR2 FQNEAQ (reference sequence). CDR3 length: 17 amino acids. The J segment lost 6 bases and the V segment lost 5 bases, leaving 13 bases of the junction unmatched. For the CDR3, the DNA is TGTGCCAGCAGCCCTGGGACTAGCGTCCATACTTCCAATGAGCAGTTCTTC. Its protein is CASSPGTSVHTSNEQFF.

V and J are TRBV7-2 and TRBJ1-1, with 7 bases identical to TRBD1. This CDR3 spans 13 amino acids. Germline CDR1 is SGHTA and CDR2 is FQGNSA. After removal of 5 bases from V and 10 bases from J, the junction contained 10 bases not matched to a gene. The CDR3 DNA sequence: TGTGCCAGCAGCCAGGAGACAGGGAGGGTAGCTTTCTTT. The encoded protein is CASSQETGRVAFF.

The chain has TRBV7-2 and TRBJ1-6; D is possibly TRBD1 (5 bases). Trimming shortened V by 6 bases and J by 10 bases, and 10 bases separated the two germline ends. This CDR3 is built from 12 residues. Germline CDR1 is SGHTA and CDR2 is FQGNSA. The CDR3 spells CASSDSYSPLHF. DNA for the CDR3: TGTGCCAGCAGTGACAGTTACTCACCCCTCCACTTT.

The rearrangement links TRBV6-5 to TRBJ2-7; no firm D call. Trimming left V 6 bases short and J 0 bases short, with 12 bases between. Per the germline V gene, CDR1 is MNHEY and CDR2 is SVGAGI. The CDR3 runs 14 residues. CDR3 bases: TGTGCCAGCAGCCTGACGCCCCTCTCCTACGAGCAGTACTTC. Amino acid sequence: CASSLTPLSYEQYF.

V gene TRBV6-5 combines with J gene TRBJ2-7; D is possibly TRBD1 (5 bases). The CDR3 has 13 amino acids. Germline values: CDR1 MNHEY, CDR2 SVGAGI. The V end was cut by 6 bases, the J end by 4 bases, with 13 bases between. The CDR3 is CASSSQGSYEQYF. The DNA for the CDR3 is TGTGCCAGCAGCTCCCAGGGCTCTTACGAGCAGTACTTC.

The chain combines TRBV19 with TRBJ1-5, with 7 bases fitting TRBD1. Germline V gene sequence: CDR1 LNHDA, CDR2 SQIVND (reference sequence). This CDR3 comprises 14 residues. After removal of 4 bases from V and 1 base from J, the junction contained 1 base not matched to a gene. CDR3 sequence: CASSTGQSNQPQHF. CDR3 bases: TGTGCCAGTAGTACGGGACAGAGCAATCAGCCCCAGCATTTT.

The V gene is TRBV5-4, the J gene TRBJ1-1; no reliable D call. Per the germline V gene, CDR1 is SGHNT and CDR2 is YYREEE (reference sequence). The V end lost 4 bases, the J end lost 4 bases, and 17 bases lay between the germline ends. There are 15 residues in the CDR3. For the CDR3, the DNA is TGTGCCAGCAGCATAGGAGAGCGGTGGGGCACTGAAGCTTTCTTT. Its translation: CASSIGERWGTEAFF.

The chain has TRBV18 and TRBJ2-6; 7 bases line up with TRBD2. V trimming: 0 bases; J trimming: 0 bases; junction bases outside the gene matches: 11. This CDR3 is built from 20 residues. Per the germline V gene, CDR1 is KGHSH and CDR2 is LQKENI. The CDR3 DNA is TGTGCCAGCTCACCACCGGGTCTCAGCGGGACGCCCTCTGGGGCCAACGTCCTGACTTTC. Translation: CASSPPGLSGTPSGANVLTF.

The rearrangement links TRBV10-3 to TRBJ1-1; D gene uncertain. The ends were cut back, 0 bases at V and 1 base at J, with 9 bases in the middle. The CDR3 length is 15 residues. The germline gives CDR1 ENHRY, CDR2 SYGVKD. CDR3 region: CAISESSGQNTEAFF. CDR3 bases: TGTGCCATCAGTGAGTCGAGCGGCCAGAACACTGAAGCTTTCTTT.

This chain connects TRBV28 to TRBJ2-3; 7 bases line up with TRBD2. The CDR3 has 14 residues. The V segment lost 9 bases and the J segment 2 bases; nucleotides outside the gene matches: 8. Germline V gene data show CDR1 as MDHEN and CDR2 as SYDVKM. The CDR3: CASKRGEHTDTQYF. The CDR3 DNA is TGTGCCAGTAAGCGGGGAGAACACACAGATACGCAGTATTTT.

This clone is a singleton in its sample. V and J are TRBV24-1 and TRBJ2-1, with 7 bases that match TRBD2. V lost 9 bases and J lost 11; bases outside the gene matches: 9. The CDR3 consists of 12 residues. CDR1 and CDR2 (germline): KGHDR, SFDVKD. CDR3: CATGPSGGKQFF. The CDR3 DNA is TGTGCCACCGGGCCCTCCGGGGGGAAGCAGTTCTTC.

The V gene is TRBV24-1, the J gene TRBJ2-3, with 8 bases fitting TRBD2. J gave up 2 bases and V 7 bases, and 4 bases lay outside the gene matches. CDR1 and CDR2 (germline): KGHDR, SFDVKD. The CDR3 spans 14 residues. The CDR3 DNA follows: TGTGCCACCAGCTTAGCGGGGCTCACAGATACGCAGTATTTT. It codes for CATSLAGLTDTQYF.

This CDR3 is CATSSQSTDTQYF. Here the CDR3 DNA reads TGTGCCACCAGCTCCCAAAGCACAGATACGCAGTATTTT. The chain couples TRBV24-1 to TRBJ2-3; no clear D. From germline, CDR1 is KGHDR and CDR2 SFDVKD. V gave up 7 bases and J gave up 0 bases, with 7 bases separating them. There are 13 residues in the CDR3.

This chain joins TRBV18 and TRBJ2-7; 10 bases are a match to TRBD2. V gave up 4 bases and J gave up 5 bases; unmatched junction bases: 5. The CDR3 totals 14 residues. Germline assignment: CDR1 KGHSH and CDR2 LQKENI. CDR3 in amino acids: CASSRDGTSDEQYF. The CDR3 DNA is TGTGCCAGCTCACGAGACGGGACTAGCGACGAGCAGTACTTC.

The chain carries TRBV21-1 and TRBJ2-7; TRBD2 is taken as the D call from the table, unchecked against the DNA. TRBV21-1 is annotated as a pseudogene. This CDR3 is built from 9 residues. The CDR3 loop reads CAPYYEQYV. In DNA, the CDR3 is TGTGCCCCTTACTACGAGCAGTACGTC.

This chain joins TRBV4-3 and TRBJ2-1; D could derive from TRBD1 or TRBD2 (5 bases each). This CDR3 has 14 amino acids. Germline lookup yields CDR1 LGHNA and CDR2 YSLEER. Trimming took 0 bases from V and 7 from J, leaving 10 bases between them. In DNA form, the CDR3 reads TGCGCCAGCAGCCAAGAATGGGGCGGGAATGAGCAGTTCTTC. This sequence encodes CASSQEWGGNEQFF.

In its sample, this clone was seen a few times. The chain is built from TRBV7-9 and TRBJ2-7; D is unclear. V lost 5 bases to trimming and J lost 2 bases, with 7 bases between them. The CDR3 runs to 12 residues. Germline-derived CDR1 and CDR2 are SEHNR and FQNEAQ (reference sequence). The CDR3 loop is CASSVNTYEQYV. The CDR3 DNA is TGTGCCAGCAGCGTCAACACCTACGAGCAGTACGTC.

The gene calls are TRBV9 and TRBJ2-2; D remains unclear. Germline V gene sequence: CDR1 SGDLS, CDR2 YYNGEE. V lost 2 bases and J lost 1, with 6 bases in between. This CDR3 has 14 residues. CDR3 sequence: CASSVALNTGELFF. The CDR3 nucleotides read TGTGCCAGCAGCGTGGCTCTGAACACCGGGGAGCTGTTTTTT.